The 23 T cell receptor beta chains in this list originate from one sample, sequenced in a study of blood T cell repertoires in COVID-19. The protocol was immunoSEQ multiplex PCR, while the TCRdb copy is restricted to in-frame clones and leaves out a portion. This repertoire shows fewer than 350,000 clones, 80% to 90% found once; its top ten account for around 12%. Sequenced sample: peripheral blood. Receptors originate from a woman aged 25-40 years with COVID-19, enrolled during active disease.

J is TRBJ1-2 and V is TRBV18; 9 bases map to TRBD1. Per germline, CDR1 KGHSH and CDR2 LQKENI. With V trimmed by 0 bases and J by 4 bases, 6 bases remained unmatched. CDR3 size: 16 residues. CDR3: CASSPPGTGYSYGYTF. DNA of the CDR3: TGTGCCAGCTCACCACCTGGGACAGGGTACAGCTATGGCTACACCTTC.

The table lists this clone with many counts. This sequence joins TRBV30 and TRBJ1-2, with D tentatively TRBD1 (6 bases). The germline V gene encodes CDR1 GTSNPN and CDR2 SVGIG (reference sequence). The V end was cut by 0 bases, the J end by 4 bases, with 12 bases between. This CDR3 region has 14 residues. CDR3 amino acids: CAWSVQGARYGYTF. In DNA form, the CDR3 reads TGTGCCTGGAGTGTACAGGGAGCCCGCTATGGCTACACCTTC.

Written as DNA, the CDR3 is TGCAGCGTTGATCCGGGGGGCTACACCTTC. Residues: CSVDPGGYTF. The rearrangement uses TRBV29-1 and TRBJ1-2; unclear D gene. Germline V gene sequence: CDR1 SQVTM, CDR2 ANQGSEA. V was pared by 3 bases and J by 8 bases, with 7 bases between. The CDR3 sequence is 10 residues long.

The CDR3 spells CASSGLLRGQWNTEAFF. The DNA of the CDR3 is TGTGCCAGCAGTGGTTTATTAAGGGGGCAGTGGAACACTGAAGCTTTCTTT. This sequence joins TRBV6-1 and TRBJ1-1, with 7 bases lining up with TRBD1. Germline CDR1 reads MNHNS; CDR2 reads SASEGT. Losses at the gene ends were 4 bases for V and 1 base for J; bases not matched to a gene: 12. The CDR3 totals 17 residues.

The V gene is TRBV2, the J gene TRBJ1-5; 7 bases map to TRBD1. J gave up 0 bases and V 10 bases, and 3 bases lay outside the gene matches. CDR1 SNHLY and CDR2 FYNNEI come from the germline V gene. This CDR3 contains 13 residues. The CDR3 region is CATDRDSNQPQHF. The CDR3 DNA reads as TGTGCCACAGACAGGGATAGCAATCAGCCCCAGCATTTT.

The table lists this clone with a count of one. The rearrangement uses TRBV3-1 (or the pseudogene TRBV3-2) and TRBJ1-4; D call uncertain. Germline values: CDR1 LGHDT, CDR2 YNNKEL (reference sequence). The CDR3 consists of 19 residues. Trimming pared 4 bases from V and 14 bases from J, leaving 35 bases between. CDR3 in DNA: TGTGCCAGCAGCCGTCCTTATCCCTTAAAAAAGCCCCCGTCTCTCTCGCTGTTTTTT. It encodes CASSRPYPLKKPPSLSLFF.

The gene calls are TRBV6-5 and TRBJ1-1; possible D gene TRBD1, 6 bases. Germline lookup yields CDR1 MNHEY and CDR2 SVGAGI. The V and J ends lost 2 bases and 3 bases respectively, with 16 bases between them. The CDR3 covers 16 residues. This CDR3 is CASSYNGKAGDTEAFF. DNA for the CDR3: TGTGCCAGCAGTTACAACGGCAAGGCAGGGGACACTGAAGCTTTCTTT.

This clone appeared once. CDR3 sequence: CASSDPIRSYEQYF. The CDR3 region has the DNA TGTGCCAGCAGCGATCCTATTCGCTCCTACGAGCAGTACTTC. V gene TRBV9 combines with J gene TRBJ2-7; D remains ambiguous. Germline V gene data show CDR1 as SGDLS and CDR2 as YYNGEE. The CDR3 is 14 amino acids. Trimming removed 3 bases from V and 0 bases from J, with 10 bases in between. Looking up the rest from reference TRBV9 and TRBJ2-7 gives the full variable domain: DSGVTQTPKHLITATGQRVTLRCSPRSGDLSVYWYQQSLDQGLQFLIQYYNGEERAKGNILERFSAQQFPDLHSELNLSSLELGDSALYFCASSDPIRSYEQYFGPGTRLTVT.

This sequence joins TRBV27 and TRBJ1-6; tentatively, D is TRBD1 (6 bases). Per the germline V gene, CDR1 is MNHEY and CDR2 is SMNVEV (reference sequence). This CDR3 comprises 15 residues. Trimming shortened V by 2 bases and J by 6 bases, and 11 bases separated the two germline ends. CDR3 loop: CASSLGWGPNSPLHF. CDR3 in DNA: TGTGCCAGCAGTTTAGGATGGGGGCCTAATTCACCCCTCCACTTT.

The chain combines TRBV6-5 with TRBJ1-5; 7 bases fit TRBD1. In germline, CDR1 is MNHEY, CDR2 SVGAGI. The CDR3 consists of 16 residues. The V segment lost 4 bases and the J segment 2 bases; nucleotides outside the gene matches: 8. The CDR3 DNA sequence: TGTGCCAGCAGTTTTCCCGACAGGGTTGGCAATCAGCCCCAGCATTTT. Its protein product is CASSFPDRVGNQPQHF.

The genes are TRBV10-2 and TRBJ1-1; possible D gene TRBD1, 5 bases. CDR1 and CDR2 from the germline V gene are WSHSY and SAAADI. Trimming pared 7 bases from V and 5 bases from J, leaving 20 bases between. This CDR3 contains 15 residues. CDR3 loop: CASTKLTEGRTEAFF. The CDR3 bases are TGCGCCAGCACTAAACTGACGGAGGGGAGGACTGAAGCTTTCTTT.

This chain connects TRBV3-1 (or the pseudogene TRBV3-2) to TRBJ2-5; 12 positions match TRBD2. Trimming cost V 0 bases and J 2 bases; bases outside gene matches: 4. Germline CDR1 is LGHDT and CDR2 is YNNKEL (reference sequence). The CDR3 sequence is 17 residues long. CDR3 in amino acids: CASSQELLAGGQETQYF. CDR3 bases: TGTGCCAGCAGCCAAGAACTCCTAGCGGGGGGGCAAGAGACCCAGTACTTC.

A single count supports this clone. J is TRBJ2-7 and V is TRBV5-1; D is unclear. Trimming took 1 base from V and 3 from J, leaving 8 bases between them. The V gene's germline CDR1 is SGHRS and CDR2 YFSETQ. There are 13 residues in the CDR3. The CDR3 DNA follows: TGCGCCAGCAGCTTGCAGGTAGACTACGAGCAGTACTTC. This translates into CASSLQVDYEQYF.

The CDR3 DNA reads TGTGCCAGCAGCCCAGCGGAGAGCACAGATACGCAGTATTTT. This codes for CASSPAESTDTQYF. The chain joins TRBV28 to TRBJ2-3; weak D call: TRBD2 (5 bases). Germline-derived CDR1 and CDR2 are MDHEN and SYDVKM. CDR3 size: 14 residues. V dropped 6 bases and J dropped 0 bases, with 10 bases sitting between them.

This clone was counted a few times. The genes are TRBV6-5 and TRBJ1-1; D unclear. The CDR3 runs to 12 residues. The V end lost 11 bases, the J end lost 5 bases, and 15 bases lay between the germline ends. Germline CDR1 MNHEY, CDR2 SVGAGI. The CDR3, as DNA: TGTGCCGTCATATACGAGTATACTGAAGCTTTCTTT. Its translation: CAVIYEYTEAFF.

As regards this clone: Other DNA sequences from this sample encode an identical CDR3 as well. The chain links TRBV6-5 to TRBJ1-1; D is undetermined. Germline V gene sequence: CDR1 MNHEY, CDR2 SVGAGI. V lost 0 bases and J lost 11, with 10 bases in between. The length of the CDR3 is 12 residues. This CDR3 reads CASSYSGREAFF. CDR3 DNA: TGTGCCAGCAGTTACTCAGGGAGGGAGGCTTTCTTT.

This clone was seen a handful of times. CDR3 amino acids: CASTWDGRGNQPQHF. The CDR3 DNA sequence: TGTGCCAGCACTTGGGACGGGAGGGGCAATCAGCCCCAGCATTTT. This chain joins TRBV2 and TRBJ1-5; perhaps TRBD1 as D (5 bases). Per germline, CDR1 SNHLY and CDR2 FYNNEI. The CDR3 runs to 15 residues. V dropped 7 bases and J dropped 2 bases, with 15 bases sitting between them.

This sequence joins TRBV5-1 and TRBJ2-7; 10 nucleotides line up with TRBD2. V was pared by 0 bases and J by 3 bases, with 6 bases of the junction left unmatched. Germline assignment: CDR1 SGHRS and CDR2 YFSETQ. The CDR3 sequence is 16 residues long. The DNA of the CDR3 is TGCGCCAGCAGCTTGGTGACCGGACTAGCGGACTACGAGCAGTACTTC. Translation: CASSLVTGLADYEQYF.

V gene TRBV9 combines with J gene TRBJ1-1; D might be TRBD1 (5 bases). Germline V CDR1 and CDR2: SGDLS, YYNGEE. This CDR3 region has 13 residues. Trimming removed 3 bases at V and 6 bases at J, with 12 bases between. The CDR3 loop is CASSGGPGAEAFF. CDR3 nucleotide sequence: TGTGCCAGCAGCGGGGGTCCGGGGGCTGAAGCTTTCTTT.

This sequence joins TRBV3-1 (or the pseudogene TRBV3-2) and TRBJ2-7; no reliable D call. The CDR3 contains 14 residues. Deletions cut 2 bases from V and 0 bases from J, with 8 bases between. Germline-derived CDR1 and CDR2 are LGHDT and YNNKEL (reference sequence). The CDR3 here is CASSQTTGSYEQYF. The CDR3 nucleotides read TGTGCCAGCAGCCAAACGACTGGCTCCTACGAGCAGTACTTC.

The chain couples TRBV6-1 to TRBJ1-1; perhaps TRBD1 as D (5 bases). The CDR3 has 11 amino acids. Trimming left V 6 bases short and J 11 bases short, with 13 bases between. Germline V gene data show CDR1 as MNHNS and CDR2 as SASEGT. This CDR3 is CASSTTGEAFF. The CDR3 DNA is TGTGCCAGCAGCACCACGGGGGAGGCTTTCTTT.

The rearrangement joins TRBV19 to TRBJ2-6; 7 positions match TRBD1. The CDR3 length is 16 residues. Germline V gene data show CDR1 as LNHDA and CDR2 as SQIVND (reference sequence). Losses at the gene ends were 8 bases for V and 0 bases for J; bases not matched to a gene: 7. The CDR3 protein is CASLPRDSSGANVLTF. The CDR3 DNA is TGTGCCAGTCTACCCCGGGACAGCTCTGGGGCCAACGTCCTGACTTTC.

The chain links TRBV29-1 to TRBJ2-2; 7 nucleotides line up with TRBD1. The germline V gene has CDR1 SQVTM and CDR2 ANQGSEA. The CDR3 extends over 14 amino acids. Trimming at V came to 4 bases and at J to 6 bases, leaving 8 bases not matched to a gene. The DNA of the CDR3 is TGCAGCGTTGCGACAGGGCTCGAGTCCGGGGAGCTGTTTTTT. This translates into CSVATGLESGELFF.